This T cell receptor beta chain emerged from a study of OX40 agonist ivuxolimab in advanced cancers. With respect to the entire study: Ivuxolimab was a fully human IgG2 agonistic monoclonal antibody targeting the costimulatory receptor OX40 (CD134). Intravenous ivuxolimab was administered to patients every 2 weeks at six dose levels: 0.01, 0.1, 0.3, 1.5, 3 and 10 mg/kg. Of the roughly 51 patients in dose escalation, some 20 had hepatocellular carcinoma, roughly 15 had melanoma, 9 had renal cell carcinoma and 9 had head and neck cancer. In the dose-escalation cohort, around four fifths of patients were male, and the mean age was around 60 years, with a range of roughly 20 to 79. Prior anti-PD-1, anti-PD-L1 or anti-CTLA-4 therapy was permitted, and checkpoint inhibitors had been received by about two fifths of dose-escalation patients. Three dose-escalation patients achieved partial responses, one with hepatocellular carcinoma and two with cutaneous melanoma. The purpose of peripheral TCRbeta sequencing was to test whether ivuxolimab changed TCR sequence diversity and led to clonal T-cell expansion. The paper reports the monotherapy dose-escalation portion (N = 52 patients) of the phase I ivuxolimab trial.

Overall results and qualifications from the work: Low levels of normalized T-cell clonal expansion were also seen in some nonresponding patients. After ivuxolimab, expanded clones were on average more numerous among CD8+ T cells than among CD4+ T cells. In the 0.1-3.0 mg/kg groups, partial responders had among the lowest normalized peripheral clonal expansion, particularly in CD8+ T cells. The antigen specificity of the clonally expanded peripheral T cells was not determined. Clonal expansion of both CD4+ and CD8+ blood T cells was observed from baseline to week 6 at doses 0.1 to 3.0 mg/kg.

For sequencing of the TCRbeta CDR3 region, genomic DNA was extracted from the sorted cells. The immunoSEQ Assay was used to sequence the TCRbeta CDR3 regions. Held by TCRdb, this immuneACCESS table contains in-frame sequences only and omits some clones. Under half of the omission traces to an unresolved V gene where checked; the cause of the rest is unknown. Counted in this sample were 65,000 to 95,000 clones; roughly 90% of them appeared once. Roughly 0.56% of the sample goes to the ten largest clones. The trial excluded patients who had a history of autoimmune disease or who were on systemic immunosuppression. Peripheral blood for TCR sequencing was collected from all dose cohorts at baseline, on cycle 4 day 1, and on cycle 7 day 1. Samples were obtained from an open-label, multicenter, first-in-human phase I dose-escalation trial of ivuxolimab. Adults with locally advanced or metastatic melanoma, renal cell carcinoma, hepatocellular carcinoma or head and neck squamous cell carcinoma were enrolled in the trial. Before TCR sequencing, CD4+ T cells and CD8+ T cells were sorted from peripheral blood as separate populations.

In regard to this clone: What this receptor recognizes is not known. Within one base of it there is no much larger clone, and no base qualities were kept.

Trimming removed 5 bases from V and 5 bases from J; the gene matches leave 11 bases unexplained. The CDR1 and CDR2 encoded by the germline V gene are SGHAT and FQNNGV. The CDR3 sequence holds 16 residues, the cysteine and phenylalanine included. Just the 48-base CDR3 DNA is kept, in frame starting at base 1. The V and J segments used are TRBV11-2 and TRBJ2-5; 10 bases in the junction line up with TRBD1. This TCR derives from an adult with an advanced solid tumor such as melanoma, head and neck, liver or kidney cancer. The sequences come from CD4+ or CD8+ T cells sorted from blood, collected in a trial of the OX40 agonist ivuxolimab. The CDR3 protein sequence reads: CASSKTGGGVEETQYF. The bases read TGTGCCAGCAGCAAGACAGGGGGCGGGGTTGAGGAGACCCAGTACTTC.